The entry that follows covers one T cell receptor beta chain sequence. Antigen: not known. The record originates from a study of cytomegalovirus exposure and HLA in healthy donors. Study-wide results and caveats: For presence/absence analyses, sequencing depth was assumed to be roughly uniform across donors.

The CDR3 totals 15 residues. The V gene's germline CDR1 is LNHDA and CDR2 SQIVND (reference sequence). The V and J ends lost 5 bases and 1 base, in that order; junction bases with no gene match: 7. The PCR made use of 60 Vbeta and 13 Jbeta primers. Profiled with immunoSEQ multiplex PCR; TCRdb holds only in-frame clones, not every one. The sample includes 140,000 to 150,000 clones, approximately 70% of them seen just once. The chain employs TRBV19 and TRBJ1-2; 7 bases fit TRBD1. The receptor's source is a woman aged 60-75 years in good health and CMV-seronegative. Specimen: PBMCs. This chain's CDR3 is CASSPQGLGNYGYTF. DNA of the CDR3: TGTGCCAGTAGTCCACAGGGGCTGGGTAACTATGGCTACACCTTC.